Presented here are 24 T cell receptor beta chains from one specimen sequenced in a study of shared clonotypes between healthy human individuals. The repertoire was sequenced with immunoSEQ multiplex PCR; TCRdb's copy has only in-frame clones and lacks some. The profile shows more than 2 million clones, just under 95% of them singletons. CD45RO-negative cells were positively selected for CCR7, leaving out terminally differentiated effector memory CD45RA+ cells. Sequencing used naive CD8+ T cells from PBMCs. These receptors all stem from a man between 18 and 35 years old in good health. Some clones in this sample may be carry-over from other donors' samples.

This chain connects TRBV9 to TRBJ2-1; TRBD1 matches at 10 bases. The length of the CDR3 is 17 residues. In germline, CDR1 is SGDLS, CDR2 YYNGEE. V was clipped by 4 bases and J by 10 bases; unmatched bases: 17. DNA for the CDR3: TGTGCCAGCAGCCCATTGTCCGGGACAGGGGTAAATGGGGAGCAGTTCTTC. Protein: CASSPLSGTGVNGEQFF. Full variable domain (remainder filled in from reference TRBV9 and TRBJ2-1): DSGVTQTPKHLITATGQRVTLRCSPRSGDLSVYWYQQSLDQGLQFLIQYYNGEERAKGNILERFSAQQFPDLHSELNLSSLELGDSALYFCASSPLSGTGVNGEQFFGPGTRLTVL.

The chain links TRBV2 to TRBJ2-5; the match to TRBD1 covers 7 bases. Germline V CDR1 and CDR2: SNHLY, FYNNEI. J was trimmed by 8 bases and V by 5 bases; bases with no gene match: 8. There are 13 residues in the CDR3. CDR3 protein: CASSPPDRSTQYF. CDR3 DNA: TGTGCCAGCAGTCCCCCGGACAGGTCCACCCAGTACTTC.

This rearrangement joins TRBV9 to TRBJ2-4, with 10 positions matching TRBD2. V gave up 4 bases and J gave up 1 base; unmatched junction bases: 2. The CDR3 has 15 amino acids. Germline assignment: CDR1 SGDLS and CDR2 YYNGEE. CDR3 sequence (DNA): TGTGCCAGCAGCTCGACTAGCGGGGCCAAAAACATTCAGTACTTC. Residues: CASSSTSGAKNIQYF. Combining the CDR3 with reference TRBV9 and TRBJ2-4 gives the whole variable domain DSGVTQTPKHLITATGQRVTLRCSPRSGDLSVYWYQQSLDQGLQFLIQYYNGEERAKGNILERFSAQQFPDLHSELNLSSLELGDSALYFCASSSTSGAKNIQYFGAGTRLSVL.

V usage is TRBV7-2 and J usage is TRBJ2-3, with 8 positions matching TRBD2. The trim removed 9 bases at V and 5 bases at J, leaving 7 bases unmatched. The CDR3 is 13 residues long. The germline V gene has CDR1 SGHTA and CDR2 FQGNSA. DNA for the CDR3: TGTGCCAGGAGGACGGCGGGAGGAGATACGCAGTATTTT. Translation gives CARRTAGGDTQYF.

V is TRBV9 and J is TRBJ2-7; TRBD2 aligns across 7 bases. Germline loops: CDR1 SGDLS, CDR2 YYNGEE. CDR3 length: 14 amino acids. Trimming cost V 4 bases and J 4 bases; bases outside gene matches: 8. CDR3 DNA: TGTGCCAGCAGCCCCCGGGGGGTAATATACGAGCAGTACTTC. This gives the protein CASSPRGVIYEQYF.

J is TRBJ1-4 and V is TRBV5-3; TRBD1 is a possible D gene (5 bases). TRBV5-3 is assigned to the ORF class and has an uncertain function. V was clipped by 3 bases and J by 8 bases, with 17 bases between them. This CDR3 has 15 residues. CDR3 in amino acids: CARSSRQISEEKLFF. CDR3 in DNA: TGTGCCAGAAGCTCCCGACAGATTAGTGAGGAAAAACTGTTTTTT.

CDR3 protein: CASSLPGSIQETQYF. The CDR3 nucleotides are TGTGCCAGCAGCTTGCCCGGGTCCATCCAAGAGACCCAGTACTTC. The rearrangement uses TRBV5-6 and TRBJ2-5, with D unclear. CDR1 SGHDT and CDR2 YYEEEE come from the germline V gene. This CDR3 has 15 amino acids. With 1 base removed from V and 1 base from J, the gap between germline ends came to 11 bases.

The chain employs TRBV5-1 and TRBJ2-7, with no clear D. CDR1 SGHRS and CDR2 YFSETQ come from the germline V gene. V was shortened by 2 bases and J by 0 bases, with 9 bases between the two germline ends. The CDR3 contains 14 residues. CDR3 sequence: CASSFETSSYEQYF. The CDR3 DNA reads as TGCGCCAGCAGCTTTGAGACGTCCTCCTACGAGCAGTACTTC.

The chain is built from TRBV28 and TRBJ2-7, with D hard to call. The CDR3 has 15 residues. The germline V gene has CDR1 MDHEN and CDR2 SYDVKM. The V and J ends lost 3 bases and 1 base respectively, with 13 bases between them. The CDR3 protein is CASSFLVDGSYEQYF. CDR3 DNA: TGTGCCAGCAGTTTCCTCGTAGACGGTTCCTACGAGCAGTACTTC.

This clone was seen only once. This rearrangement joins TRBV7-9 to TRBJ2-7; D remains ambiguous. Deletions cut 4 bases from V and 1 base from J, with 8 bases between. There are 13 residues in the CDR3. Germline assignment: CDR1 SEHNR and CDR2 FQNEAQ (reference sequence). This CDR3 reads CASSSGYSYEQYF. In DNA, the CDR3 is TGTGCCAGCAGCTCGGGTTATTCCTACGAGCAGTACTTC.

This chain uses TRBV19 with TRBJ2-7, with 8 nucleotides matching TRBD1. This CDR3 comprises 15 residues. Trimming cost V 4 bases and J 4 bases; bases outside gene matches: 9. CDR1 is LNHDA, CDR2 SQIVND, per germline (reference sequence). The CDR3 sequence is CASSSPWQGAYEQYF. The CDR3 DNA is TGTGCCAGTAGTAGTCCCTGGCAGGGGGCTTACGAGCAGTACTTC.

This chain joins TRBV11-1 and TRBJ1-1, with 8 bases lining up with TRBD1. V lost 6 bases and J lost 4; bases outside the gene matches: 4. Looked up from germline, CDR1 is SGHAT and CDR2 is FQDESV (reference sequence). This CDR3 is built from 13 residues. The DNA of the CDR3 is TGTGCCAGCAGGGACAGGGACGGCACTGAAGCTTTCTTT. Amino acids: CASRDRDGTEAFF. Filled out from reference TRBV11-1 and TRBJ1-1, the complete variable domain reads EAEVAQSPRYKITEKSQAVAFWCDPISGHATLYWYRQILGQGPELLVQFQDESVVDDSQLPKDRFSAERLKGVDSTLKIQPAELGDSAMYLCASRDRDGTEAFFGQGTRLTVV.

V is TRBV7-9 and J is TRBJ2-1; the match to TRBD2 covers 8 bases. The germline gives CDR1 SEHNR, CDR2 FQNEAQ (reference sequence). Trimming took 6 bases from V and 2 from J; bases not matched to a gene: 6. CDR3 length: 15 amino acids. DNA of the CDR3: TGTGCCAGCAGTCGTAGCGGGGACGCCTACAATGAGCAGTTCTTC. Translating it yields CASSRSGDAYNEQFF.

As regards this clone: At the DNA level, this CDR3 is encoded by other sequences in the same sample as well. The V call is TRBV29-1, the J call TRBJ2-7; 7 bases are a match to TRBD1. The germline V gene has CDR1 SQVTM and CDR2 ANQGSEA. The CDR3 covers 11 residues. With 5 bases clipped from V and 3 bases from J, the junction kept 1 base outside the gene matches. The CDR3 sequence is CSVPGGYEQYF. CDR3 coding DNA: TGCAGCGTTCCAGGGGGCTACGAGCAGTACTTC.

J is TRBJ2-3 and V is TRBV29-1, with 14 bases that match TRBD2. Germline assignment: CDR1 SQVTM and CDR2 ANQGSEA. With 4 bases clipped from V and 0 bases from J, the junction kept 3 bases outside the gene matches. CDR3 length equals 16 residues. Here the CDR3 reads CSVGLAGGYSTDTQYF. The CDR3 nucleotides are TGCAGCGTTGGACTAGCGGGAGGGTATAGCACAGATACGCAGTATTTT.

The chain uses TRBV9 and TRBJ2-7, with a possible D match to TRBD2 (6 bases). This CDR3 has 14 amino acids. The germline V gene encodes CDR1 SGDLS and CDR2 YYNGEE. V was clipped by 6 bases and J by 1 base, with 14 bases between them. CDR3 sequence (DNA): TGTGCCAGCAATGCGGGGTCGGATTCCTACGAGCAGTACTTC. Encoded protein: CASNAGSDSYEQYF. The whole variable domain, filled in from reference TRBV9 and TRBJ2-7, reads DSGVTQTPKHLITATGQRVTLRCSPRSGDLSVYWYQQSLDQGLQFLIQYYNGEERAKGNILERFSAQQFPDLHSELNLSSLELGDSALYFCASNAGSDSYEQYFGPGTRLTVT.

Comment on this clone: The sample holds other DNA sequences that translate to the same CDR3. This chain uses TRBV27 with TRBJ2-2; D remains unclear. Trimming took off 5 bases at V and 6 bases at J, with 4 bases between the two ends. This CDR3 has 11 amino acids. From germline, CDR1 is MNHEY and CDR2 SMNVEV (reference sequence). CDR3 region: CASSRSGELFF. CDR3 DNA sequence: TGTGCCAGCAGTCGATCCGGGGAGCTGTTTTTT.

The chain combines TRBV10-1 with TRBJ2-1; D might be TRBD1 or TRBD2, each matching 5 bases. The CDR3 extends over 14 amino acids. Germline V gene lookup returns CDR1 WNHNN and CDR2 SYGVQD (reference sequence). The V end was cut by 7 bases, the J end by 5 bases, with 15 bases between. The chain's CDR3 is CASIAGTWDNEQFF. CDR3 DNA sequence: TGCGCCAGCATAGCCGGGACGTGGGACAATGAGCAGTTCTTC.

CDR3 nucleotide sequence: TGTGCCATCCGGGGGGGCGGGAGCCGGTACGAGCAGTACTTC. Amino acids: CAIRGGGSRYEQYF. This chain joins TRBV10-3 and TRBJ2-7; 8 positions match TRBD2. V shed 8 bases, J shed 4 bases, and the junction held 10 bases outside the gene matches. The germline V gene has CDR1 ENHRY and CDR2 SYGVKD. This CDR3 is built from 14 residues.

Remarks on this clone: The sample holds other DNA sequences that translate to the same CDR3. The rearrangement uses TRBV7-9 and TRBJ1-2; TRBD1 matches at 8 bases. Germline-derived CDR1 and CDR2 are SEHNR and FQNEAQ (reference sequence). The V segment lost 6 bases and the J segment 2 bases; nucleotides outside the gene matches: 5. This CDR3 is 14 amino acids long. The CDR3 DNA reads TGTGCCAGCAGTTCCCGGACAGGGAACTATGGCTACACCTTC. Translated: CASSSRTGNYGYTF.

The chain carries TRBV6-1 and TRBJ1-5; D not certain. The CDR3 is made up of 14 amino acids. CDR1 and CDR2 from the germline V gene are MNHNS and SASEGT. The ends were cut back, 5 bases at V and 6 bases at J, with 14 bases in the middle. CDR3 coding DNA: TGTGCCAGCAGTTTCCGGGCCCCCGGTCAGCCCCAGCATTTT. This encodes CASSFRAPGQPQHF.

This chain links TRBV6-5 with TRBJ2-1, with 7 bases identical to TRBD1. This CDR3 spans 15 amino acids. Germline CDR1 and CDR2: MNHEY and SVGAGI. J gave up 7 bases and V 6 bases, and 12 bases lay outside the gene matches. In DNA, the CDR3 is TGTGCCAGCAGGTTAGGGACAGCTCGGGGTAATGAGCAGTTCTTC. Protein sequence: CASRLGTARGNEQFF.

The chain uses TRBV28 and TRBJ1-1; unclear D gene. The CDR3 consists of 10 residues. Trimming pared 8 bases from V and 5 bases from J, leaving 6 bases between. Germline CDR1 reads MDHEN; CDR2 reads SYDVKM. CDR3 DNA: TGTGCCAGCGGGTATACTGAAGCTTTCTTT. Residues: CASGYTEAFF.

The genes are TRBV4-1 and TRBJ2-3; 7 nucleotides match TRBD2. J gave up 2 bases and V 3 bases, and 14 bases lay outside the gene matches. Germline lookup yields CDR1 MGHRA and CDR2 YSYEKL. The CDR3 is 18 residues long. CDR3: CASSHPSRGGRATDTQYF. CDR3 coding DNA: TGCGCCAGCAGCCACCCATCCCGGGGTGGGAGGGCCACAGATACGCAGTATTTT.